This section outlines one T cell receptor (beta chain) sequence together with its context. Its antigen is as yet unknown. The data derive from a study of cytomegalovirus exposure and HLA in healthy donors. This PCR relied on a set of 60 Vbeta primers and 13 Jbeta primers. Here immunoSEQ multiplex PCR was the method, and the copy in TCRdb shows in-frame clones only, minus some. The sample yields 95,000 to 150,000 clones, 60% to 85% seen once. Study results and limitations: The number of N-insertions in an Asian-associated ancestry cluster was reportedly below the approximately 600-donor mean in a later analysis.

V shed 2 bases, J shed 5 bases, and the junction held 7 bases outside the gene matches. CDR1 is SGHVS, CDR2 FQNEAQ, per germline. The CDR3 spans 16 residues. The clonotype was recovered from a man aged 25 to 40 in good health and CMV-seronegative. Sequenced material: PBMCs. This rearrangement joins TRBV7-8 to TRBJ2-2; TRBD1 aligns across 8 bases. The CDR3 reads CASSLSQGAWTGELFF. For the CDR3, the DNA is TGTGCCAGCAGCTTATCGCAGGGGGCGTGGACCGGGGAGCTGTTTTTT. Full variable domain (missing parts from reference TRBV7-8 and TRBJ2-2): GAGVSQSPRYKVAKRGQDVALRCDPISGHVSLFWYQQALGQGPEFLTYFQNEAQLDKSGLPSDRFFAERPEGSVSTLKIQRTQQEDSAVYLCASSLSQGAWTGELFFGEGSRLTVL.